The TCR beta chain described here comes from a study of somatic mutations in cytotoxic T cells in rheumatoid arthritis (dated by TCRdb to about 2017). As for the study more broadly: A FACSAria II or Sony SH800 was used to flow-sort some V beta antibody-stained T-cell populations at nearly 100% purity, and TCRB sequencing was also done on sorted V beta1+ cells. To characterize clonality, the study used TCRB deep sequencing while asking whether somatic mutations are carried by expanded CD8+ T-cell clones in newly diagnosed, untreated rheumatoid arthritis. Median age was essentially the same in the patient group and the control group. For 55 to 70 rheumatoid arthritis patients and more than 15 healthy controls, TCRB deep sequencing was carried out. Beyond this particular receptor, the publication reports: There was no significant difference in CD8+ T-cell clonality between rheumatoid arthritis patients and age-matched healthy controls. In patients, CD8+ clonality rose with age (Spearman r ~ 0.53), which was not the case in healthy controls. The largest CD8+ clone made up more than 20% of CD8+ cells in 8 of 65 patients, and blood and synovial fluid shared several identical CD8+ TCRB sequences. The antigen targets of the expanded CD8+ clones were unknown, and absence from virus-specific databases did not rule out viral specificity.

Buffy coats from about 22 blood donors served as healthy controls, a group that was 55% female with a median age of roughly 61 years (range 21-70). Positive magnetic bead selection on an AutoMACS was used to isolate CD4+ and CD8+ cells, with flow cytometry used to check purity. Ficoll-Paque PLUS density gradient separation was used to isolate peripheral blood mononuclear cells. Using Nucleospin Tissue or Tissue XS kits, DNA was extracted from CD4-enriched, CD8-enriched or PBMC samples, with quantification by a Qubit 2.0 fluorometer. Sequencing of TCRB CDR3 was done on genomic DNA with the immunoSEQ assay. Turning to the authors' computational methods: The analyses included only productive TCRB rearrangements. A clone was defined by a unique TCRB CDR3 sequence, and clonality was computed as a productive clonality index based on Shannon entropy. Repertoire overlap between two samples was calculated from the template counts of each clone relative to total templates per sample. V-gene usage from TCRB sequencing and V-gene usage measured by flow cytometry were correlated (Spearman r of under 0.7). TCRdb limited this immuneACCESS table to in-frame rearrangements with V and J called. A share of clones is missing; checked studies link under half to unresolved V genes, and the rest is unexplained. V and J calls plus clone size are reproduced from that table; the DNA served to infer D and trimming. Within this sample are approximately 30,000 clones, with about 80% of them counted one time only. Clones ranked in the top ten supply approximately 5.1% of the sample.

On this clone: It lacks a known antigen. No clone much larger than this one lies a single base away; base qualities are absent.

The sequence was collected from a man aged 50 to 59 in good health. What was sequenced was CD8+ T cells sorted from blood.

The DNA sequence is as follows: TGTGCCAGCAGCCAAACAGGGCGGACGTACTTC. It encodes CASSQTGRTYF. Recombination connected TRBV7-9 to TRBJ2-4; 6 matching bases give a weak D call of TRBD1. The germline V gene encodes CDR1 SEHNR and CDR2 FQNEAQ (reference sequence). V gives up 5 bases and J gives up 15 bases, and the segment between their germline ends measures 14 bases. From cysteine to phenylalanine, the CDR3 is 11 amino acids long. CDR3 DNA is the only sequence kept; it has 33 bases, read in frame from the first base. This CDR3, with the reference TRBV7-9 and TRBJ2-4 proteins standing in past its ends, gives the full variable domain DTGVSQNPRHKITKRGQNVTFRCDPISEHNRLYWYRQTLGQGPEFLTYFQNEAQLEKSRLLSDRFSAERPKGSFSTLEIQRTEQGDSAMYLCASSQTGRTYFGAGTRLSVL.